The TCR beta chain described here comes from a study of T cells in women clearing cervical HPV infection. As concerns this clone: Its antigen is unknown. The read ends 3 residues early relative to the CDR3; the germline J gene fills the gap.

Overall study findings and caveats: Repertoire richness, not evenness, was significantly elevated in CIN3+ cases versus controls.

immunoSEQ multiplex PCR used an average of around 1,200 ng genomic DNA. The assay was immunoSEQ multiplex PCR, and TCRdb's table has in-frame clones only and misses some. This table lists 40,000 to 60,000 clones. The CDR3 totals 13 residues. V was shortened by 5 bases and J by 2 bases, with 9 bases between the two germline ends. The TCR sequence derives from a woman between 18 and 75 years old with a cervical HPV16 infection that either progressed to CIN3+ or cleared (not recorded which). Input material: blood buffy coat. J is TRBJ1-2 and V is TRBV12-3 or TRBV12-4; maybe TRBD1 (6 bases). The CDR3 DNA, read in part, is TGTGCCAGCAGTCATACAGGGAACTATGGC. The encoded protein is CASSHTGNYG. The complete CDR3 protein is CASSHTGNYGYTF.